A single sample gave rise to the 25 T cell receptor beta chains below, sequenced in a study of technical replicates of blood from a handful of donors. Measured with immunoSEQ multiplex PCR; TCRdb has only the in-frame clones, and not every one. The sample comprises roughly 100,000 clones, about 96% of which are singletons, and about 0.35% rests with the top ten. Specimen: T cells isolated from PBMCs. Receptor source: a human donor in good health.

The chain combines TRBV7-3 with TRBJ2-1, with D possibly matching TRBD2 (5 bases). This CDR3 spans 14 amino acids. Germline-derived CDR1 and CDR2 are SGHTA and FQGTGA. Trimming removed 2 bases at V and 6 bases at J, with 11 bases between. Here the CDR3 DNA reads TGTGCCAGCAGCTTAGGACTTAGCCCCAATGAGCAGTTCTTC. The encoded protein is CASSLGLSPNEQFF.

The V gene is TRBV6-1, the J gene TRBJ1-3; D gene unclear. Germline CDR1 and CDR2: MNHNS and SASEGT. The CDR3 covers 15 residues. The V end was cut by 3 bases, the J end by 0 bases, with 9 bases between. CDR3 DNA sequence: TGTGCCAGCAGTGAGTACTGGAGCTCTGGAAACACCATATATTTT. It is translated as CASSEYWSSGNTIYF.

V usage is TRBV7-3 and J usage is TRBJ2-1, with D possibly being TRBD2 (5 bases). The V and J ends lost 5 bases and 8 bases respectively, with 16 bases between them. CDR1 SGHTA and CDR2 FQGTGA come from the germline V gene. CDR3 length: 14 residues. In DNA form, the CDR3 reads TGTGCCAGCAGCCCGCGTCCGGGGTGGGATGAGCAGTTCTTC. It encodes CASSPRPGWDEQFF.

V and J are TRBV6-5 and TRBJ1-1; perhaps TRBD1 as D (6 bases). Germline assignment: CDR1 MNHEY and CDR2 SVGAGI. Trimming stripped 4 bases from V and 5 bases from J, with 11 bases between. CDR3 length: 13 amino acids. Here the CDR3 reads CASSSQGFTEAFF. In DNA, the CDR3 is TGTGCCAGCAGTTCCCAGGGGTTTACTGAAGCTTTCTTT.

The V gene is TRBV28, the J gene TRBJ1-3; weak D call: TRBD1 (5 bases). Per the germline V gene, CDR1 is MDHEN and CDR2 is SYDVKM. The V end was cut by 2 bases, the J end by 4 bases, with 12 bases between. CDR3 length equals 15 residues. CDR3 protein: CASSLQRQRGNTIYF. CDR3 bases: TGTGCCAGCAGTTTACAACGACAGAGGGGAAACACCATATATTTT. The variable domain in full, completed from reference TRBV28 and TRBJ1-3, reads DVKVTQSSRYLVKRTGEKVFLECVQDMDHENMFWYRQDPGLGLRLIYFSYDVKMKEKGDIPEGYSVSREKKERFSLILESASTNQTSMYLCASSLQRQRGNTIYFGEGSWLTVV.

V gene TRBV9 combines with J gene TRBJ1-2; D is perhaps TRBD1 (6 bases). V gave up 1 base and J gave up 3 bases, with 13 bases separating them. This CDR3 is 15 amino acids long. Germline V lookup: CDR1 SGDLS, CDR2 YYNGEE. The CDR3 DNA reads as TGTGCCAGCAGCGTACAGGGGATAAATGACTATGGCTACACCTTC. Translating gives CASSVQGINDYGYTF.

The genes are TRBV4-3 and TRBJ2-1; TRBD2 matches 8 bases. CDR3 size: 13 residues. The germline V gene has CDR1 LGHNA and CDR2 YSLEER. The ends lost 10 bases at V and 10 bases at J; junction bases unmatched: 12. The CDR3: CATSAGVGLEQFF. CDR3 bases: TGCGCCACCTCAGCGGGAGTTGGGTTAGAGCAGTTCTTC.

The rearrangement links TRBV5-4 to TRBJ2-3; 12 bases match TRBD2. After removal of 1 base from V and 2 bases from J, the junction contained 2 bases not matched to a gene. CDR1 SGHNT and CDR2 YYREEE come from the germline V gene (reference sequence). The CDR3 sequence is 16 residues long. DNA for the CDR3: TGTGCCAGCAGCTTGACTAGCGGGAGGACCACAGATACGCAGTATTTT. Its protein product is CASSLTSGRTTDTQYF.

The chain carries TRBV14 and TRBJ2-2; maybe TRBD1 (6 bases). Looked up from germline, CDR1 is SGHDN and CDR2 is FVKESK. V was clipped by 0 bases and J by 6 bases, with 14 bases between them. CDR3 length equals 16 residues. Here the CDR3 DNA reads TGTGCCAGCAGCCAAGAACCCCCCAGGGGTGCCGGGGAGCTGTTTTTT. It yields the protein CASSQEPPRGAGELFF. Supplemented by reference TRBV14 and TRBJ2-2, the full variable domain reads EAGVTQFPSHSVIEKGQTVTLRCDPISGHDNLYWYRRVMGKEIKFLLHFVKESKQDESGMPNNRFLAERTGGTYSTLKVQPAELEDSGVYFCASSQEPPRGAGELFFGEGSRLTVL.

This chain links TRBV18 with TRBJ1-2; possibly TRBD1 for D (5 bases). The CDR3 spans 13 residues. V was shortened by 2 bases and J by 6 bases, with 10 bases between the two germline ends. Germline-derived CDR1 and CDR2 are KGHSH and LQKENI. CDR3 sequence: CASSPSPGDGYTF. In DNA, the CDR3 is TGTGCCAGCTCACCATCGCCGGGGGATGGCTACACCTTC.

The V and J genes are TRBV18 and TRBJ2-7; D is perhaps TRBD1 (5 bases). The germline gives CDR1 KGHSH, CDR2 LQKENI. CDR3 length equals 14 residues. The germline V and J ends were trimmed by 3 bases and 3 bases, with 12 bases remaining between them. The CDR3 region is CASSPGQESYEQYF. CDR3 sequence (DNA): TGTGCCAGCTCACCGGGGCAGGAGAGCTACGAGCAGTACTTC.

V gene TRBV13 combines with J gene TRBJ2-7; D gene unclear. This CDR3 is built from 15 residues. Germline CDR1 is PRHDT and CDR2 is FYEKMQ (reference sequence). The V end was cut by 0 bases, the J end by 6 bases, with 15 bases between. CDR3 in amino acids: CASSLGSRVTLEQYF. The CDR3 DNA reads as TGTGCCAGCAGCTTAGGCTCCCGAGTAACCCTCGAGCAGTACTTC. The full variable domain, its missing parts supplied by reference TRBV13 and TRBJ2-7, is AAGVIQSPRHLIKEKRETATLKCYPIPRHDTVYWYQQGPGQDPQFLISFYEKMQSDKGSIPDRFSAQQFSDYHSELNMSSLELGDSALYFCASSLGSRVTLEQYFGPGTRLTVT.

The chain carries TRBV4-2 and TRBJ1-5; D might be TRBD1 (6 bases). V dropped 4 bases and J dropped 0 bases, with 10 bases sitting between them. The germline V gene encodes CDR1 LGHNA and CDR2 YNFKEQ. The length of the CDR3 is 15 residues. CDR3 in amino acids: CASSPYRDSNQPQHF. The CDR3 DNA sequence: TGTGCCAGCAGCCCTTACAGGGATAGCAATCAGCCCCAGCATTTT.

The V gene is TRBV4-2, the J gene TRBJ2-7, with 11 bases fitting TRBD2. In germline, CDR1 is LGHNA, CDR2 YNFKEQ. The length of the CDR3 is 20 residues. With V trimmed by 2 bases and J by 0 bases, 15 bases remained unmatched. The CDR3 DNA sequence: TGTGCCAGCAGCCAACCCAAGGAGGGACTAGCGGCCCTTAGCTCCTACGAGCAGTACTTC. Its protein product is CASSQPKEGLAALSSYEQYF.

The chain employs TRBV5-4 and TRBJ2-3, with D possibly TRBD2 on 6 matching bases. Germline values: CDR1 SGHNT, CDR2 YYREEE (reference sequence). V was shortened by 3 bases and J by 6 bases, with 17 bases between the two germline ends. This CDR3 is built from 15 residues. DNA for the CDR3: TGTGCCAGCAGCTCACCGGGACTGTCGGCGGATACGCAGTATTTT. Translating gives CASSSPGLSADTQYF.

The gene calls are TRBV6-5 and TRBJ2-1, with D possibly being TRBD2 (6 bases). The CDR3 is 15 residues long. Looked up from germline, CDR1 is MNHEY and CDR2 is SVGAGI. V lost 4 bases, J lost 9 bases, and 19 bases lay in between. CDR3 nucleotide sequence: TGTGCCAGCAGTTCTTCCGGGGGTGCCGGGGGTGAGCAGTTCTTC. This codes for CASSSSGGAGGEQFF.

The rearrangement uses TRBV28 and TRBJ1-1; D may be TRBD1 (5 bases). The CDR3 loop spans 14 amino acids. Germline V gene sequence: CDR1 MDHEN, CDR2 SYDVKM. Deletions cut 2 bases from V and 4 bases from J, with 11 bases between. The CDR3, as DNA: TGTGCCAGCAGTTTAATGGCAGGGCGCACTGAAGCTTTCTTT. Protein sequence: CASSLMAGRTEAFF.

This chain joins TRBV28 and TRBJ1-5; weak D call: TRBD1 (5 bases). V lost 1 base and J lost 4, with 8 bases in between. This CDR3 contains 14 residues. From germline, CDR1 is MDHEN and CDR2 SYDVKM. CDR3 coding DNA: TGTGCCAGCAGTTTATTTGCAGGGAATCAGCCCCAGCATTTT. The encoded protein is CASSLFAGNQPQHF. The full variable domain, its missing parts supplied by reference TRBV28 and TRBJ1-5, is DVKVTQSSRYLVKRTGEKVFLECVQDMDHENMFWYRQDPGLGLRLIYFSYDVKMKEKGDIPEGYSVSREKKERFSLILESASTNQTSMYLCASSLFAGNQPQHFGDGTRLSIL.

The V and J genes are TRBV6-5 and TRBJ1-2; 10 bases line up with TRBD1. The CDR3 contains 15 residues. V dropped 4 bases and J dropped 4; count of bases not matched to a gene: 6. Germline CDR1 MNHEY, CDR2 SVGAGI. CDR3 DNA: TGTGCCAGCAGTTTAAGTCGGACAGGGGGCTATGGCTACACCTTC. Amino acids: CASSLSRTGGYGYTF.

The gene calls are TRBV9 and TRBJ2-3; 10 nucleotides line up with TRBD2. With V trimmed by 2 bases and J by 6 bases, 3 bases remained unmatched. Germline V gene lookup returns CDR1 SGDLS and CDR2 YYNGEE. The CDR3 runs to 14 residues. The CDR3 sequence is CASSVSGRGDTQYF. The CDR3 DNA follows: TGTGCCAGCAGCGTCAGCGGGAGGGGGGATACGCAGTATTTT.

V gene TRBV28 combines with J gene TRBJ2-3; 7 positions match TRBD1. The CDR3 is 15 amino acids. Germline assignment: CDR1 MDHEN and CDR2 SYDVKM. J was trimmed by 2 bases and V by 3 bases; bases with no gene match: 5. CDR3 in amino acids: CASSFSTGDTDTQYF. CDR3 sequence (DNA): TGTGCCAGCAGTTTCTCCACAGGGGACACAGATACGCAGTATTTT. The full variable domain, completed using reference TRBV28 and TRBJ2-3, is DVKVTQSSRYLVKRTGEKVFLECVQDMDHENMFWYRQDPGLGLRLIYFSYDVKMKEKGDIPEGYSVSREKKERFSLILESASTNQTSMYLCASSFSTGDTDTQYFGPGTRLTVL.

The chain carries TRBV4-2 and TRBJ2-1; a possible D gene is TRBD2 (6 bases). The ends were cut back, 6 bases at V and 7 bases at J, with 7 bases in the middle. The CDR3 length is 11 residues. CDR1 and CDR2 (germline): LGHNA, YNFKEQ. As DNA, the CDR3 is TGTGCCAGCAGTGGGGGGAATGAGCAGTTCTTC. Its protein product is CASSGGNEQFF.

The CDR3 DNA sequence: TGTGCCATCCGAGATCGCTCTGGGGCCAACGTCCTGACTTTC. It translates to CAIRDRSGANVLTF. The chain has TRBV10-3 and TRBJ2-6; D gene unclear. The CDR3 runs to 14 residues. The ends were cut back, 8 bases at V and 0 bases at J, with 8 bases in the middle. CDR1 is ENHRY and CDR2 is SYGVKD in the germline V gene.

This chain joins TRBV7-7 and TRBJ2-7; maybe TRBD1 (6 bases). The ends were cut back, 2 bases at V and 6 bases at J, with 11 bases in the middle. The germline V gene encodes CDR1 SSHAT and CDR2 FNYEAQ (reference sequence). The CDR3 consists of 13 residues. DNA for the CDR3: TGTGCCAGCAGCTTAAACAGGGATGCCGAGCAGTACTTC. As protein: CASSLNRDAEQYF.

The chain combines TRBV13 with TRBJ2-7; 8 bases align to TRBD2. Germline CDR1 reads PRHDT; CDR2 reads FYEKMQ (reference sequence). The junction had 11 bases not matched to a gene; V was cut back by 0 bases and J by 4 bases. The CDR3 length is 17 residues. The DNA of the CDR3 is TGTGCCAGCAGCTTAGGCCTAATGTATAGCGGGAAGTACGAGCAGTACTTC. Residues: CASSLGLMYSGKYEQYF.